This T cell receptor (beta chain) was obtained from a study of blood T cell repertoires in COVID-19. Background on the study: Samples representing acute and convalescent COVID-19 were sourced from the United States, Italy and Spain. The analysed material was cDNA or gDNA that came from T cells, B-cell-depleted T cells, or PBMCs.

Authors' methods: Nucleated cell number was recorded as an estimate derived from reference gene primer amplification. TCRdb's table, derived via immunoSEQ multiplex PCR, lists solely in-frame clones and lacks some. V and J calls and clone size come straight from that table; D and trimming were deduced from the DNA. The table shows tens of thousands of clones, with over 70% occurring only once. CDR3 length equals 16 residues. The ends were cut back, 1 base at V and 4 bases at J, with 11 bases in the middle. Germline V gene data show CDR1 as LGHNA and CDR2 as YSLEER. The chain is built from TRBV4-3 and TRBJ2-6; D gene unclear. Sequencing used peripheral blood. The receptor's source is a man between 50 and 59 years old with active COVID-19. The CDR3 sequence is CASSQVKQSGANVLTF. For the CDR3, the DNA is TGCGCCAGCAGCCAAGTGAAGCAATCGGGGGCCAACGTCCTGACTTTC.